The present TCR beta chain was sequenced within a study of CXCR3-negative and CXCR3-positive naive CD8 T cells (dated by TCRdb to 2018 to 2020). As for the study more broadly: In total, some 130 million TRB reads were obtained, corresponding to roughly 1.5 +/- 0.3 million reads per library. Naive subsets from 5 or 6 donors and memory cells from 3 donors were included in the TRBV-TRBJ cluster analysis. Diversity and physicochemical repertoire analyses were performed on about 12 donors pooled from two independent experiments. Study-wide findings and limitations: TRB CDR3s from CXCR3-positive naive cells showed higher hydrophobicity (lower Kidera factor 4), lower energy, and higher strength and volume indices than CXCR3-negative naive cells. Within the same donor, TRBV-TRBJ usage looked similar between naive CXCR3-negative and CXCR3-positive cells, but memory cells had distinct patterns. Because CXCR3 expression was partially decreased after cryopreservation, freshly isolated PBMCs were used for most assays. Both naive subsets had comparably high repertoire diversity, while memory CD8+ T cells had much lower repertoire diversity. Because surface CD5, which has been linked to self-reactivity in mice, was comparable between naive subsets, TCR interaction strength was also inferred from TRB CDR3 physicochemical properties.

Comments on this clonotype: Its specific antigen is unknown.

Sequencing instrument: NextSeq 550. The Human TCR Profiling Kit (MiLaboratory) was used to prepare UMI-labeled 5' RACE TRB cDNA libraries. cDNA synthesis used the entire amount of extracted RNA, and PCR amplification then used the entire amount of cDNA produced. Libraries were prepared in parallel with an identical number of PCR cycles. Turning to the authors' computational methods: With a requirement of at least two reads per UMI, MIGEC and MiXCR extracted about 49,000 +/- 11,000 unique UMI-labeled TRB cDNA molecules per library. On average, around 40,000 +/- 10,000 functional in-frame TRB CDR3 nucleotide clonotypes lacking stop codons were found per library. Diversity metrics, including normalized Shannon-Wiener and Chao1, were computed in VDJtools after downsampling to 5000 UMI-labeled TRB molecules per sample. Clonotype-size-weighted physicochemical properties of the central five CDR3 residues (interaction energy, strength, volume and Kidera factor 4) were computed in VDJtools. Reads reprocessed by TCRdb are summarized as one entry per CDR3 protein sequence, and DNA is absent. Clone size and V and J calls follow TCRdb, not the original study. The sample table includes 84,000 or so distinct CDR3 sequences. Jointly, the top ten make up around 1.6% of the sample.

Each CD8+ T cell subset was flow-sorted in triplicate, with some 300,000 cells per subset placed directly into RLT lysis buffer. To keep memory contaminants out, a stringent definition of naive CD8+ T cells was applied: CD45RO-CCR7+CD27+CD95-. Peripheral blood mononuclear cells were isolated from buffy coats by standard density gradient centrifugation. A FACSAria III was used to flow-sort naive CD8+ T cells into CXCR3-negative and CXCR3-positive populations. Total RNA was extracted from sorted cells with an RNeasy Mini Kit. There are 17 amino acids in the CDR3, from cysteine to phenylalanine inclusive. Only the protein is available.

In this chain, TRBV12-3 or TRBV12-4 is recombined with TRBJ1-5; the D call from TCRdb, TRBD1, cannot be confirmed without DNA. Sequencing was carried out using naive CXCR3- CD8+ T cells from blood. The cell subset or site label of this sample denotes: CD45RO-CCR7+CD27+CD95- naive CD8+ T cells lacking CXCR3 (TNR3-). This receptor was identified in a human donor in good health. Some clones in this sample may be carry-over from other donors' samples. The CDR3 region has the sequence CASSPRWGQDSNQPQHF.